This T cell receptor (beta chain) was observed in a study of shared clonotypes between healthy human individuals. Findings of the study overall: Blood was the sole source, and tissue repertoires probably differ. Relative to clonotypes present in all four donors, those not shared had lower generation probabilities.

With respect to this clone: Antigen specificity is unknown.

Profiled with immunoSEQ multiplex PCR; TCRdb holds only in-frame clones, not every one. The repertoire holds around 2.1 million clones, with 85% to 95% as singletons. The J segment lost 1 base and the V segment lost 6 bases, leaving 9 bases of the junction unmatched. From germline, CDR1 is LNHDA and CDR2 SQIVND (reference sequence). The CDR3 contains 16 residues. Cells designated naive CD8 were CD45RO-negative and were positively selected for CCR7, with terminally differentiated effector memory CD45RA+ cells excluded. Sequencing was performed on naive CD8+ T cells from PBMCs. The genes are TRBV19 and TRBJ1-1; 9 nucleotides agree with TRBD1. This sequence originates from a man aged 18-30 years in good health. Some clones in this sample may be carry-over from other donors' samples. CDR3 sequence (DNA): TGTGCCAGTAGGAACCCCCGACAGGGGGAGAACACTGAAGCTTTCTTT. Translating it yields CASRNPRQGENTEAFF.